These 19 T cell receptor beta chains were all obtained from the same sample, sequenced in a study of Graves' ophthalmopathy and Graves' hyperthyroidism (dated by TCRdb to the late 2010s). These reads were obtained on an Illumina HiSeq 2000. For repertoire sequencing, TCR beta CDR3 regions were amplified from RNA transcripts. The first round was an RT-PCR using HTBI primers with the Qiagen OneStep RT-PCR kit, and this first round was followed by a second-round multiplex PCR, then size selection and purification. The public reads were reprocessed in TCRdb via fastp at Q25 and MiXCR, keeping in-frame beta chains. Merged by CDR3 protein, the rows form single entries marked with the most common genes and DNA. The sample contains around 660,000 distinct CDR3 sequences, 35% to 50% of them found a single time. Over 2.5% of the sample comes from the top ten. Sequenced: peripheral blood. These TCRs come from an adult man with Graves' ophthalmopathy.

The table lists this clonotype with many counts. The gene calls are TRBV7-9 and TRBJ1-5; D is undetermined. V dropped 2 bases and J dropped 5 bases, with 7 bases sitting between them. This CDR3 region has 13 residues. Germline assignment: CDR1 SEHNR and CDR2 FQNEAQ (reference sequence). CDR3: CASSLRADQPQHF. The CDR3 DNA is TGTGCCAGCAGCTTAAGGGCTGATCAGCCCCAGCATTTT.

The chain combines TRBV7-2 with TRBJ2-7, with D perhaps TRBD2 (6 bases). Deletions cut 5 bases from V and 0 bases from J, with 14 bases between. The germline gives CDR1 SGHTA, CDR2 FQGNSA. CDR3 size: 15 residues. In DNA form, the CDR3 reads TGTGCCAGCAGCGCCCGCGCGGGGCCCTCCTACGAGCAGTACTTC. This translates into CASSARAGPSYEQYF.

A word on this clonotype: A much larger clone differs by one base, so this may be a read error. The CDR3 bases are TGTGCCAGCAGCTTTGGCAGGTCCCACTGGATGGAGCTGTTTTTT. It specifies CASSFGRSHWMELFF. The chain combines TRBV7-8 with TRBJ2-2; unclear D gene. There are 15 residues in the CDR3. V shed 3 bases and J shed 10 bases, with 18 bases lying between them. CDR1 is SGHVS, CDR2 FQNEAQ, per germline.

The V and J genes are TRBV25-1 and TRBJ2-3, with D possibly being TRBD1 or TRBD2 (5 bases each). CDR1 is MGHDK and CDR2 is SYGVNS in the germline V gene. V was pared by 4 bases and J by 1 base, with 15 bases between. The CDR3 covers 16 residues. The CDR3 here is CASSGGLVIGTDTQYF. The DNA of the CDR3 is TGTGCCAGCAGTGGGGGGTTAGTTATCGGCACAGATACGCAGTATTTT.

The V gene is TRBV2, the J gene TRBJ1-5; D is perhaps TRBD1 (5 bases). The germline V gene encodes CDR1 SNHLY and CDR2 FYNNEI. This CDR3 comprises 17 residues. Deletions cut 1 base from V and 0 bases from J, with 13 bases between. In DNA, the CDR3 is TGTGCCAGCAGTGAAGTCGGGGCAGGGAATAGCAATCAGCCCCAGCATTTT. It translates to CASSEVGAGNSNQPQHF.

The chain is built from TRBV10-3 and TRBJ1-5, with 7 bases lining up with TRBD1. With 10 bases clipped from V and 6 bases from J, the junction kept 9 bases outside the gene matches. The CDR3 has 13 amino acids. Germline V CDR1 and CDR2: ENHRY, SYGVKD. CDR3 amino acids: CATATGAPQPQHF. The CDR3 bases are TGTGCCACCGCTACAGGGGCTCCTCAGCCCCAGCATTTT.

This clonotype was observed many times. The chain joins TRBV20-1 to TRBJ2-6; D gene unclear. This CDR3 is 13 amino acids long. V lost 3 bases, J lost 2 bases, and 5 bases lay in between. Germline V gene data show CDR1 as DFQATT and CDR2 as SNEGSKA (reference sequence). This chain's CDR3 is CSASSPGANVLTF. The CDR3 DNA is TGCAGTGCTAGCTCACCTGGGGCCAACGTCCTGACTTTC.

Comment on this clonotype: A much larger clone is a single base away; this may be a read error. The rearrangement joins TRBV7-9 to TRBJ2-2; D is possibly TRBD1 (5 bases). Trimming pared 5 bases from V and 6 bases from J, leaving 10 bases between. Per germline, CDR1 SEHNR and CDR2 FQNEAQ (reference sequence). The CDR3 totals 13 residues. The chain's CDR3 is CASSTQGAGELFF. The CDR3, as DNA: TGTGCCAGCAGCACCCAAGGGGCCGGGGAGCTGTTTTTT.

This clonotype was detected ten times or more. CDR3 protein: CASSRTGGSSPLHF. CDR3 DNA: TGTGCCAGCAGCCGGACAGGGGGCAGTTCACCCCTCCACTTT. V gene TRBV6-5 combines with J gene TRBJ1-6; 11 nucleotides align to TRBD1. This CDR3 has 14 amino acids. V was clipped by 6 bases and J by 9 bases; unmatched bases: 4. The V gene's germline CDR1 is MNHEY and CDR2 SVGAGI.

The sample holds many counts of this clonotype. V gene TRBV7-2 combines with J gene TRBJ2-7; tentatively, D is TRBD1 (6 bases). CDR1 is SGHTA, CDR2 FQGNSA, per germline. Trimming pared 2 bases from V and 5 bases from J, leaving 7 bases between. This CDR3 is built from 12 residues. The CDR3 DNA is TGTGCCAGCAGCTTACAGGGGAACGAGCAGTACTTC. This translates into CASSLQGNEQYF.

On this clonotype: At one end, the junction sequence differs from germline, possibly due to a read error. The chain carries TRBV2 and TRBJ1-1; D ambiguous. CDR3 length: 13 residues. Germline V gene lookup returns CDR1 SNHLY and CDR2 FYNNEI. The CDR3 DNA follows: TGTGCCTGCAGGAGACGGACGAACACTGAAGCTTTCTTT. Translation gives CACRRRTNTEAFF.

This clonotype was observed many times. V is TRBV7-2 and J is TRBJ1-2; D gene uncertain. The germline V gene encodes CDR1 SGHTA and CDR2 FQGNSA. The CDR3 consists of 13 residues. Between the trimmed V and J ends, which lost 6 bases and 4 bases, there was a span of 12 bases. The CDR3: CASSPGESYGYTF. The CDR3 region has the DNA TGTGCCAGCAGTCCCGGGGAATCCTATGGCTACACCTTC.

This clonotype was detected only a few times. This chain joins TRBV27 and TRBJ1-2; 7 bases fit TRBD1. This CDR3 region has 13 residues. From germline, CDR1 is MNHEY and CDR2 SMNVEV (reference sequence). V dropped 7 bases and J dropped 8; count of bases not matched to a gene: 10. The CDR3 loop reads CASILDRAEGYTF. The CDR3 DNA reads TGTGCCAGCATCCTCGACAGGGCTGAGGGCTACACCTTC.

With respect to this clonotype: One base away lies a much larger clone, so this may be a sequencing read error. The J gene is TRBJ2-7, the V gene TRBV5-4, with 8 nucleotides matching TRBD2. Trimming cost V 4 bases and J 5 bases; bases outside gene matches: 11. Germline V gene sequence: CDR1 SGHNT, CDR2 YYREEE (reference sequence). The CDR3 is made up of 15 amino acids. CDR3 sequence reads: CASSPSGSSAHEQYF. For the CDR3, the DNA is TGTGCCAGCAGCCCAAGCGGGAGCTCAGCCCACGAGCAGTACTTC.

This clonotype has ten or more counts. V and J are TRBV19 and TRBJ1-4; 8 bases match TRBD1. Germline trimming cut 7 bases from V and 11 bases from J; bases unmatched to any gene: 12. The V gene's germline CDR1 is LNHDA and CDR2 SQIVND (reference sequence). The CDR3 has 14 amino acids. The CDR3 DNA follows: TGTGCCAGTAACCCGGCGCAGGGGGCGAGGAAACTGTTTTTT. This gives the protein CASNPAQGARKLFF.

This clonotype showed up many times. This rearrangement joins TRBV9 to TRBJ1-2; D unclear. Deletions cut 0 bases from V and 4 bases from J, with 4 bases between. This CDR3 has 12 residues. The germline V gene has CDR1 SGDLS and CDR2 YYNGEE. The CDR3 DNA is TGTGCCAGCAGCGTAGACGGCTATGGCTACACCTTC. As protein: CASSVDGYGYTF. The variable domain in full, with the rest retrieved from reference TRBV9 and TRBJ1-2, is DSGVTQTPKHLITATGQRVTLRCSPRSGDLSVYWYQQSLDQGLQFLIQYYNGEERAKGNILERFSAQQFPDLHSELNLSSLELGDSALYFCASSVDGYGYTFGSGTRLTVV.

This CDR3 reads CAISGKRSNQPQHF. The CDR3 DNA reads as TGTGCCATCAGTGGAAAGAGGAGCAATCAGCCCCAGCATTTT. The chain links TRBV10-3 to TRBJ1-5, with D unresolved. The CDR3 covers 14 residues. Germline CDR1 and CDR2: ENHRY and SYGVKD. V gave up 4 bases and J gave up 1 base, with 8 bases separating them.

This clonotype was counted a few times. The chain is built from TRBV20-1 and TRBJ2-2; 7 bases are a match to TRBD2. This CDR3 contains 15 residues. Germline V gives CDR1 DFQATT, CDR2 SNEGSKA (reference sequence). V shed 6 bases and J 0 bases; nucleotides not matched to a gene: 7. CDR3 bases: TGCAGTGCCGAGATGGCGGGAGCGAACACCGGGGAGCTGTTTTTT. It translates to CSAEMAGANTGELFF.

This sequence joins TRBV7-6 and TRBJ2-7; tentatively, D is TRBD1 or TRBD2 (5 bases each). Trimming cost V 1 base and J 6 bases, with 10 bases left between them. The germline CDR1 and CDR2 sequences are SGHVS and FNYEAQ. This CDR3 has 13 amino acids. For the CDR3, the DNA is TGTGCCAGCAGCTTAGGGGGACGGCCCGAGCAGTACTTC. Protein product: CASSLGGRPEQYF.